This TCR beta chain was captured in a study of blood T cell repertoires in COVID-19. Donors in Cohort 3 counted as recovered after two negative PCRs, clearance, or symptom resolution. The CDR3 contains 11 residues. The V gene's germline CDR1 is GTSNPN and CDR2 SVGIG (reference sequence). Trimming removed 1 base at V and 8 bases at J, with 6 bases between. As originally analysed: Researchers report that nucleated cell counts were estimated from reference gene primer amplification. Sequencing used immunoSEQ multiplex PCR; TCRdb keeps in-frame clones, though not all of them. That table gives V, J and clone size, and the DNA gave D and trimming. The table records about 250,000 clones, just over 85% of them present only once.

This TCR was sampled from a man in his late teens or twenties who had recovered from COVID-19. J is TRBJ1-3 and V is TRBV30, with D uncertain. The source material was PBMCs or T cells enriched from blood (not recorded which). The CDR3 nucleotides are TGTGCCTGGAGTGGGGAGTACACCATATATTTT. This sequence encodes CAWSGEYTIYF.